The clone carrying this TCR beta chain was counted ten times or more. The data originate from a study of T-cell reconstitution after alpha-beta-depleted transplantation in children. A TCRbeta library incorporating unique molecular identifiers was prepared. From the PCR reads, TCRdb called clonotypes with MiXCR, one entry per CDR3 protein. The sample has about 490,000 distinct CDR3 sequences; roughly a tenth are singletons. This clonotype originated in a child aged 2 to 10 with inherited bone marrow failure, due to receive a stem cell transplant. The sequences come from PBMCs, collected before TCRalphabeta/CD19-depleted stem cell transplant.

CDR3 in amino acids: CASITTGGGEKLFF. In nucleotides, the CDR3 is TGTGCCAGCATAACGACAGGGGGTGGCGAAAAACTGTTTTTT. The chain links TRBV12-3 or TRBV12-4 to TRBJ1-4; 9 bases align to TRBD1. The V gene end was trimmed by 7 bases and the J gene end by 8 bases; junction bases not matched to a gene: 8. The CDR3 consists of 14 residues.